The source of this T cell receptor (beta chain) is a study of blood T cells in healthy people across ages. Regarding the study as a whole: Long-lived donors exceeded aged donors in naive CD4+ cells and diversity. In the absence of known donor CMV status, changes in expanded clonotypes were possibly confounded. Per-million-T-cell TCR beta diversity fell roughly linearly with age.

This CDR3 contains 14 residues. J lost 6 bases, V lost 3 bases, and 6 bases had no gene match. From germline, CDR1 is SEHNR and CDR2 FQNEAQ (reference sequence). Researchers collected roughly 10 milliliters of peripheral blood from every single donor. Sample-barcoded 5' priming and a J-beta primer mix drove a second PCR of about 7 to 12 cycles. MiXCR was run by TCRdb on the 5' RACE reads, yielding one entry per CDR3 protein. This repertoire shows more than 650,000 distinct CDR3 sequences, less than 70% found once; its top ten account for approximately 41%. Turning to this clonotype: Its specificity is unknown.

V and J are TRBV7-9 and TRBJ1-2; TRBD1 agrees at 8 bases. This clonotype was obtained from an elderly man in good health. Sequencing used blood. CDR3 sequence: CASSFDRGVNGYTF. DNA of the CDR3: TGTGCCAGCAGCTTTGACAGGGGTGTAAATGGCTACACCTTC.